Here is one T cell receptor (beta chain) with its context. The data originate from a study of control samples from healthy donors and cancer patients. The protocol was immunoSEQ multiplex PCR, while the TCRdb copy is restricted to in-frame clones and leaves out a portion. In the table there are 250,000 to 300,000 clones, almost 85% of which are singletons. Germline loops: CDR1 SGHRS, CDR2 YFSETQ. The J segment lost 2 bases and the V segment lost 5 bases, leaving 7 bases of the junction unmatched. This CDR3 has 15 residues. The TCR comes from a woman aged 55-70 years with lung cancer. The sample consisted of PBMCs. The chain uses TRBV5-1 and TRBJ2-3; 8 bases line up with TRBD1. DNA of the CDR3: TGCGCCAGCAGGGAGGGACAGGTAACCACAGATACGCAGTATTTT. Translation gives CASREGQVTTDTQYF.